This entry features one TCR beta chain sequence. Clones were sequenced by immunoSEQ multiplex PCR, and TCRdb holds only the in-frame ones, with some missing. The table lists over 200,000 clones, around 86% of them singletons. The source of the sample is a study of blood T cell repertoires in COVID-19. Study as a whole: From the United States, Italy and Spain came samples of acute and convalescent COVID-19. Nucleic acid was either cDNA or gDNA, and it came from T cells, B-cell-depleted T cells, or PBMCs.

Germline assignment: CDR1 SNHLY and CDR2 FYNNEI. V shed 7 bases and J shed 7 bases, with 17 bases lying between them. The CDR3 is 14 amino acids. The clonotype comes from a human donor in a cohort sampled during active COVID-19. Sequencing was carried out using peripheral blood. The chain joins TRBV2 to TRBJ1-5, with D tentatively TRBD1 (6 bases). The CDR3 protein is CASMRGGAWQPQHF. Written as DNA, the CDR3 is TGTGCCAGCATGAGAGGGGGGGCATGGCAGCCCCAGCATTTT.